One and the same sample provided the 16 T cell receptor beta chains below, sequenced in a study of blood T cell repertoires in COVID-19 (dated by TCRdb to 2020 to 2021). Library preparation used the immunoSEQ multiplex PCR assay. The table comes from immuneACCESS by way of TCRdb, which keeps in-frame sequences with V and J called. Part of the clones is missing from these tables; in studies checked, under half for an unresolved V gene and the rest for unknown reasons. The sample records roughly 80,000 clones, 87% of which are singletons. Nearly 5% of the sample is in the top ten clones. The sample consisted of peripheral blood. The receptors stem from a woman aged 80 or older with active or convalescent COVID-19.

The genes are TRBV7-6 and TRBJ1-5, with D possibly TRBD1 on 6 matching bases. CDR1 is SGHVS, CDR2 FNYEAQ, per germline. Trimming removed 3 bases at V and 4 bases at J, with 10 bases between. There are 14 residues in the CDR3. DNA for the CDR3: TGTGCCAGCAGCTTGGGGGCAGGGAATCAGCCCCAGCATTTT. It codes for CASSLGAGNQPQHF.

The chain employs TRBV24-1 and TRBJ1-5; weak D call: TRBD1 (5 bases). The CDR3 is made up of 16 amino acids. The germline V and J ends were trimmed by 3 bases and 0 bases, with 11 bases remaining between them. Germline V CDR1 and CDR2: KGHDR, SFDVKD. CDR3 loop: CATSDAGVSSNQPQHF. CDR3 DNA sequence: TGTGCCACCAGTGATGCGGGGGTGAGTAGCAATCAGCCCCAGCATTTT.

The gene calls are TRBV5-8 and TRBJ1-5, with 7 bases aligning to TRBD1. Germline CDR1 is SGHTS and CDR2 is YDEGEE. There are 16 residues in the CDR3. The V gene end was trimmed by 1 base and the J gene end by 3 bases; junction bases not matched to a gene: 7. The CDR3 is CASSLRTGANNQPQHF. CDR3 nucleotides: TGTGCCAGCAGCTTGAGAACAGGGGCCAACAATCAGCCCCAGCATTTT.

J is TRBJ1-2 and V is TRBV6-1, with D possibly matching TRBD1 (5 bases). Looked up from germline, CDR1 is MNHNS and CDR2 is SASEGT. CDR3 length: 14 amino acids. Trimming cost V 3 bases and J 6 bases, with 14 bases left between them. CDR3 loop: CASSEGRVWNGYTF. The CDR3 bases are TGTGCCAGCAGTGAGGGCAGGGTTTGGAATGGCTACACCTTC.

The chain couples TRBV11-3 to TRBJ2-5, with 15 bases fitting TRBD2. There are 17 residues in the CDR3. Germline values: CDR1 SGHNT, CDR2 YENEEA. J was trimmed by 3 bases and V by 5 bases; bases with no gene match: 7. CDR3 DNA: TGTGCCAGCAGCCCAACCGGACTAGCGGGAGGGAAAGAGACCCAGTACTTC. Amino acids: CASSPTGLAGGKETQYF.

The rearrangement links TRBV2 to TRBJ2-2; 11 positions agree with TRBD2. Losses at the gene ends were 5 bases for V and 7 bases for J; bases not matched to a gene: 15. The germline CDR1 and CDR2 sequences are SNHLY and FYNNEI. This CDR3 is 18 amino acids long. The CDR3 is CASSKGLIAGGPIGELFF. For the CDR3, the DNA is TGTGCCAGCAGTAAGGGTCTTATAGCGGGAGGGCCTATCGGGGAGCTGTTTTTT.

V and J are TRBV6-5 and TRBJ1-5; D gene unclear. Germline V lookup: CDR1 MNHEY, CDR2 SVGAGI. Trimming cost V 5 bases and J 4 bases, with 15 bases left between them. The CDR3 runs to 15 residues. The CDR3 loop reads CASSKEPLRNQPQHF. CDR3 nucleotides: TGTGCCAGCAGTAAGGAGCCCCTTAGGAATCAGCCCCAGCATTTT.

Details on this clone: This same CDR3 is encoded by further DNA sequences in the sample. The chain couples TRBV19 to TRBJ2-1; the match to TRBD1 covers 8 bases. Trimming removed 11 bases from V and 9 bases from J; junction bases left unmatched: 24. The CDR3 runs 17 residues. Germline V gene lookup returns CDR1 LNHDA and CDR2 SQIVND (reference sequence). CDR3 amino acids: CACRPGAGRTGRGEQFF. The CDR3 DNA follows: TGTGCCTGTCGTCCCGGGGCGGGGAGGACAGGGCGGGGTGAGCAGTTCTTC.

This sequence joins TRBV7-2 and TRBJ2-1, with D perhaps matching TRBD2 (6 bases). This CDR3 comprises 14 residues. V dropped 4 bases and J dropped 8 bases, with 15 bases sitting between them. Germline CDR1 is SGHTA and CDR2 is FQGNSA. CDR3 region: CASSSTAGKDEQFF. The CDR3 DNA sequence: TGTGCCAGCAGCTCAACAGCGGGCAAGGATGAGCAGTTCTTC.

This clone came up once. V gene TRBV6-5 combines with J gene TRBJ2-7; TRBD2 agrees at 9 bases. J gave up 6 bases and V 5 bases, and 11 bases lay outside the gene matches. Per germline, CDR1 MNHEY and CDR2 SVGAGI. CDR3 length: 15 amino acids. This CDR3 reads CASSTVGGRALEQYF. DNA for the CDR3: TGTGCCAGCAGTACCGTGGGCGGGAGGGCCCTCGAGCAGTACTTC.

CDR3 nucleotide sequence: TGTGCCAGCTCAGGGACTAGCGGGAGGGAAGATGAGCAGTTCTTC. Translating it yields CASSGTSGREDEQFF. The chain couples TRBV27 to TRBJ2-1; the match to TRBD2 covers 16 bases. CDR1 and CDR2 from the germline V gene are MNHEY and SMNVEV (reference sequence). The V gene end was trimmed by 8 bases and the J gene end by 8 bases; junction bases not matched to a gene: 6. The CDR3 is made up of 15 amino acids.

The chain combines TRBV28 with TRBJ2-1, with 8 bases matching TRBD2. The germline CDR1 and CDR2 sequences are MDHEN and SYDVKM. Unmatched junction bases numbered 6, after V lost 5 bases and J lost 6 bases. The CDR3 extends over 14 amino acids. The CDR3 DNA sequence: TGTGCCAGCAGTAACAGCGGGGGACGCAATGAGCAGTTCTTC. This translates into CASSNSGGRNEQFF.

CDR3 region: CASSQEGRLAGVTDTQYF. Written as DNA, the CDR3 is TGTGCCAGCAGCCAAGAAGGTAGACTAGCGGGGGTCACAGATACGCAGTATTTT. The rearrangement links TRBV4-2 to TRBJ2-3, with 12 bases aligning to TRBD2. CDR3 length: 18 amino acids. CDR1 is LGHNA and CDR2 is YNFKEQ in the germline V gene. V trimming: 0 bases; J trimming: 2 bases; junction bases outside the gene matches: 6.

This clone was counted between two and nine times. The chain recombines TRBV19 with TRBJ2-1, with 8 bases aligning to TRBD2. Germline CDR1 reads LNHDA; CDR2 reads SQIVND (reference sequence). This CDR3 spans 16 amino acids. V gave up 5 bases and J gave up 4 bases; unmatched junction bases: 10. The CDR3 reads CASSLSGTRDYNEQFF. CDR3 coding DNA: TGTGCCAGTAGTTTATCCGGGACTAGGGATTACAATGAGCAGTTCTTC.

The rearrangement uses TRBV18 and TRBJ2-2; D remains unclear. The CDR3 loop spans 14 amino acids. Germline values: CDR1 KGHSH, CDR2 LQKENI. The germline V and J ends were trimmed by 2 bases and 6 bases, with 10 bases remaining between them. The CDR3 here is CASSPTPVAGELFF. Here the CDR3 DNA reads TGTGCCAGCTCACCAACCCCGGTGGCCGGGGAGCTGTTTTTT.

This sequence joins TRBV29-1 and TRBJ1-2, with D perhaps TRBD1 (5 bases). Trimming stripped 2 bases from V and 4 bases from J, with 5 bases between. The CDR3 is 11 amino acids. Germline V gene lookup returns CDR1 SQVTM and CDR2 ANQGSEA. In DNA form, the CDR3 reads TGCAGCGTTGAACAGGGCTATGGCTACACCTTC. Residues: CSVEQGYGYTF.